This TCR beta chain emerged from a study of T cell clonality in common variable immunodeficiency. Study-wide findings and caveats: Fewer TCRbeta clones were shared among CVID subjects than controls. Common variable immunodeficiency TCR beta sequences reportedly had fewer deletions and N-nucleotide insertions. Patient heterogeneity in the CVID cohort limited correlations between repertoire features and clinical complications.

This clone was counted between two and nine times. Antigen: not known. The method was immunoSEQ multiplex PCR; TCRdb's version includes in-frame clones alone and lacks a portion of them. In total the sample includes about 44,000 clones, none of them seen once. The TCR originated in a person aged 18 to 70 in good health. The sequenced sample was peripheral blood mononuclear cells.

CDR3 loop: CASSINGGRNQPQHF. Partial CDR3 DNA: TGTGCCAGTAGTATTAACGGGGGTCGCAATCAGCCC. The rearrangement links TRBV19 to TRBJ1-5; D is possibly TRBD1 (5 bases). The read ends 3 residues shy of where the CDR3 ends; the end is completed using the germline J gene. CDR1 LNHDA and CDR2 SQIVND come from the germline V gene (reference sequence). This CDR3 comprises 15 residues. The ends were cut back, 3 bases at V and 2 bases at J, with 11 bases in the middle.